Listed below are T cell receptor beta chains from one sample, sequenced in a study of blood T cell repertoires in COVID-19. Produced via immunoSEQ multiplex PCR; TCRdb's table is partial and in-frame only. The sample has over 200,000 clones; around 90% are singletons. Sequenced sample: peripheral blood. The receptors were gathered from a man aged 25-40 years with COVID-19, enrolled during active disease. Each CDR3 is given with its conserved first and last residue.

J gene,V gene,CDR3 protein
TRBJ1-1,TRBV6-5,CASDVQGARNTEAFF
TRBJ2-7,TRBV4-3,CASSQGLGGGEPIRQYF
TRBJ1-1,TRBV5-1,CASSLAGGVMNTEAFF
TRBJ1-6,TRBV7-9,CASSWTDLSSPLHF
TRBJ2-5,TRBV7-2,CASSLTLAGAGPAETQYF
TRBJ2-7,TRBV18,CASSPRTGDEQYF
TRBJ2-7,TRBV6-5,CASSFDRVAWEEQYF
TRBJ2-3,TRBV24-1,CATSDFDRDDTQYF
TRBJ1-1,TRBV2,CASSVQGTEAFF
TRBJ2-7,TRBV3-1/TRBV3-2,CASSQGQGLLYEQYF
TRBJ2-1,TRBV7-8,CASSYRASSYNEQFF
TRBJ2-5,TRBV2,CASSVQGAPGETQYF
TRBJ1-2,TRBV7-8,CASSLGELNRINYGYTF
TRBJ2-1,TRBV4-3,CASSHSSSGQYNEQFF
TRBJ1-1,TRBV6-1,CASSELSVNTEAFF
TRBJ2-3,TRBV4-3,CASSRRPDEGQDTQYF
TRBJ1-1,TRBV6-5,CASSLPGGRAFF
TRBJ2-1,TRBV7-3,CASSSLGVAGVEQFF
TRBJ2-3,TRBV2,CASSREASFTDTQYF
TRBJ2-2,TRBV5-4,CASSPTLAGQFTGELFF
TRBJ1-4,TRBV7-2,CASRAGSSNEKLFF
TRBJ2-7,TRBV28,CASSTPGQPRSEQYF
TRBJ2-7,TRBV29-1,CSVETGAPYEQYF
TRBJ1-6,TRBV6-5,CASSPFNSPLHF
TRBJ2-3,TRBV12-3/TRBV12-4,CASSITGQDTQYF
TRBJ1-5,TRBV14,CASSQGSASQPQHF
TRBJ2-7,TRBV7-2,CASSNYGTTYEQYF
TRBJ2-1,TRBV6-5,CASRLAASYNEQFF
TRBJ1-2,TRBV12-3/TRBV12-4,CASSLQGAGYTF
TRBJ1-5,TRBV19,CASSIIPGIGQPQHF
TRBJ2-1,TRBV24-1,CATSATGPGEQFF
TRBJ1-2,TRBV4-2,CASSQERGGGRYGYTF
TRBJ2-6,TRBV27,CASSSVPFSGANVLTF
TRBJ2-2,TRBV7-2,CASSSDRVAGELFF
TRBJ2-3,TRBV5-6,CASSPRTLTDTQYF
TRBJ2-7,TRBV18,CASSPGTSGRINEQYF
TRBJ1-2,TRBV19,CASSTGATNYGYTF
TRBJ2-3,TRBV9,CASSVAPLAGVGADTQYF
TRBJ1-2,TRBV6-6,CASTFGGDFYGYTF
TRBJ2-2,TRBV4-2,CASSHATSLNTGELFF
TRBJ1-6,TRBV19,CASSPPPRGYNSPLHF
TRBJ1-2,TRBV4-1,CASSQVNGLGIGGALGYTF
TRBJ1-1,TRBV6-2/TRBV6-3,CASSPGGLETEAFF
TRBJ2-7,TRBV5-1,CASSLARAGAISYEQYF
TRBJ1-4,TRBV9,CASSVGGQGPTNEKLFF
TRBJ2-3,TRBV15,CATSRGAQSTDTQYF
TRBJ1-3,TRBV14,CASSQVSSGNTIYF
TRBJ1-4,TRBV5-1,CASSLARGSEKLFF
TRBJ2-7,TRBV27,CAFEGGGAGEQYF
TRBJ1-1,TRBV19,CASREGGQGAFF
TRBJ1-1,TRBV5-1,CASSLATGGNEAFF
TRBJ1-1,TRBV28,CASSLNWRRTGGTEAFF
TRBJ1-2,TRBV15,CATSRDRDMAGGYTF
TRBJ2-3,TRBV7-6,CASSLERADTQYF